The following is a T cell receptor (beta chain) sequence with its context. Distinct nucleotide sequences in the sample also encode this CDR3. Every immunoSEQ plate was one replicate of a subset's evenly spread DNA. Original processing methods: Sequence data from immunoSEQ were junction-only and lacked quality scores; consequently, filtering differed. The repertoire was sequenced with immunoSEQ multiplex PCR; TCRdb's copy has only in-frame clones and lacks some. D and trimming were read from the DNA, whereas the V and J calls and clone size are those reported in that table. The table has millions of clones, roughly 95% seen once. This entry comes from a study of shared clonotypes between healthy human individuals. Study at large: Donor ages ranged 18 to 49 years: two women, a few men.

The CDR3 spans 15 residues. With 2 bases removed from V and 0 bases from J, the gap between germline ends came to 8 bases. From germline, CDR1 is MNHNY and CDR2 SVGAGI (reference sequence). The naive CD8 subset, CD45RO-negative cells positively selected for CCR7, excluded terminally differentiated effector memory CD45RA+ cells. Adults of Caucasian background living in Nashville, Tennessee made up all donors. The sequencing input was naive CD8+ T cells sorted from blood. The origin of this receptor is a man between 18 and 35 years old in good health. The chain recombines TRBV6-6 with TRBJ2-1; tentatively, D is TRBD2 (5 bases). CDR3 region: CASSYSGVSYNEQFF. CDR3 coding DNA: TGTGCCAGCAGTTACAGCGGAGTCTCCTACAATGAGCAGTTCTTC.